This passage covers 20 T cell receptor beta chains from one sample sequenced in a study of T cells after yellow fever vaccination. TCRdb used MiXCR to reprocess the 5' RACE reads, holding one entry per CDR3 protein. The sample lists over 250,000 distinct CDR3 sequences, about 4% occurring once. This specimen was PBMCs, taken 5 days after the yellow fever booster vaccination. These receptors came from a man between 18 and 35 years old who received the YFV17D yellow fever vaccine.

The rearrangement joins TRBV28 to TRBJ1-5; D gene ambiguous. The germline V and J ends were trimmed by 6 bases and 4 bases, with 19 bases remaining between them. The CDR3 contains 16 residues. Looked up from germline, CDR1 is MDHEN and CDR2 is SYDVKM. The CDR3 DNA is TGTGCCAGCAGCCCGACACGGTGGCCGTCTAATCAGCCCCAGCATTTT. It encodes CASSPTRWPSNQPQHF.

This clonotype came up many times. This chain joins TRBV7-2 and TRBJ1-2, with 9 bases aligning to TRBD1. This CDR3 is built from 13 residues. Per germline, CDR1 SGHTA and CDR2 FQGNSA. Trimming cost V 2 bases and J 7 bases; bases outside gene matches: 2. As DNA, the CDR3 is TGTGCCAGCAGCTTATTGGACAGGGGTGGCTACACCTTC. Protein product: CASSLLDRGGYTF.

This clonotype was picked up many times. The chain has TRBV28 and TRBJ1-5; 7 bases fit TRBD1. CDR1 and CDR2 (germline): MDHEN, SYDVKM. The CDR3 sequence is 15 residues long. The trim removed 3 bases at V and 7 bases at J, leaving 9 bases unmatched. CDR3 DNA: TGTGCCAGCAGTTTTCAGGGTAGGGGGCAGCAGCCCCAGCATTTT. Encoded protein: CASSFQGRGQQPQHF.

This clonotype has a count of ten or more. The genes are TRBV7-9 and TRBJ1-6, with D maybe TRBD1 (5 bases). Trimming left V 3 bases short and J 7 bases short, with 13 bases between. The germline V gene has CDR1 SEHNR and CDR2 FQNEAQ (reference sequence). The CDR3 is 15 residues long. The DNA for the CDR3 is TGTGCCAGCAGCTTCTCGCAGGGTGCGAATTCACCCCTCCACTTT. This sequence encodes CASSFSQGANSPLHF.

V gene TRBV4-1 combines with J gene TRBJ2-7; 8 bases agree with TRBD2. This CDR3 is built from 15 residues. Germline loops: CDR1 MGHRA, CDR2 YSYEKL. Losses at the gene ends were 4 bases for V and 5 bases for J; bases not matched to a gene: 10. CDR3 sequence (DNA): TGCGCCAGCAGCCCTAGGGCGGGGGGCCTCCACGAGCAGTACTTC. Residues: CASSPRAGGLHEQYF.

This clonotype showed up many times. The V gene is TRBV5-1, the J gene TRBJ2-1, with 9 bases that match TRBD1. V lost 4 bases to trimming and J lost 3 bases; unmatched junction nucleotides: 5. This CDR3 region has 15 residues. CDR1 SGHRS and CDR2 YFSETQ come from the germline V gene. CDR3 DNA: TGCGCCAGCAGCCCTGGGACAGGGCTCTACAATGAGCAGTTCTTC. Protein product: CASSPGTGLYNEQFF.

Concerning this clonotype itself: One end of the junction is discordant with germline, which a read error may explain. The gene calls are TRBV7-7 and TRBJ2-5; the match to TRBD2 covers 10 bases. The CDR3 is 15 amino acids. Germline V gene sequence: CDR1 SSHAT, CDR2 FNYEAQ (reference sequence). CDR3 protein: CASSLGTSEQETQYF. The CDR3 nucleotides are TGTGCTAGCAGCCTCGGGACTAGCGAGCAAGAGACCCAGTACTTC.

This clonotype was seen a few times. The chain links TRBV6-5 to TRBJ2-7; 8 nucleotides match TRBD2. Germline V gene data show CDR1 as MNHEY and CDR2 as SVGAGI. The V gene end was trimmed by 8 bases and the J gene end by 1 base; junction bases not matched to a gene: 10. This CDR3 has 15 residues. CDR3: CASRSVSGGSYEQYF. In DNA, the CDR3 is TGTGCCAGCCGTTCGGTGAGCGGGGGATCCTACGAGCAGTACTTC.

This clonotype was recorded at least ten times. The V and J genes are TRBV7-2 and TRBJ2-5; TRBD1 is a possible D gene (6 bases). The V gene's germline CDR1 is SGHTA and CDR2 FQGNSA. There are 14 residues in the CDR3. V lost 6 bases and J lost 1, with 12 bases in between. The chain's CDR3 is CASSGQGPQETQYF. DNA for the CDR3: TGTGCCAGCAGTGGTCAGGGGCCCCAAGAGACCCAGTACTTC. Drawing the rest from reference TRBV7-2 and TRBJ2-5, the complete variable domain is GAGVSQSPSNKVTEKGKDVELRCDPISGHTALYWYRQSLGQGLEFLIYFQGNSAPDKSGLPSDRFSAERTGGSVSTLTIQRTQQEDSAVYLCASSGQGPQETQYFGPGTRLLVL.

This clonotype came up many times. The chain joins TRBV9 to TRBJ2-3; D is undetermined. This CDR3 has 14 amino acids. Per the germline V gene, CDR1 is SGDLS and CDR2 is YYNGEE. V gave up 3 bases and J gave up 2 bases, with 10 bases separating them. CDR3: CASSGGLLTDTQYF. CDR3 bases: TGTGCCAGCAGCGGTGGGCTCCTCACAGATACGCAGTATTTT.

This clonotype was picked up many times. This chain connects TRBV6-5 to TRBJ1-5, with a weak D call TRBD1 (5 bases). V was cut by 6 bases and J by 7 bases, with 13 bases left in between. Germline CDR1 reads MNHEY; CDR2 reads SVGAGI. The CDR3 has 13 amino acids. CDR3 in amino acids: CASSYRGDQPQHF. CDR3 DNA sequence: TGTGCCAGCAGCTACAGAGGGGACCAGCCCCAGCATTTT.

The gene calls are TRBV20-1 and TRBJ1-3; D unclear. Germline V CDR1 and CDR2: DFQATT, SNEGSKA (reference sequence). Trimming took off 5 bases at V and 9 bases at J, with 23 bases between the two ends. This CDR3 has 15 residues. In DNA form, the CDR3 reads TGCAGTGCTCAATCCTTTTCCGGCCTGGGCAGCACCATATATTTT. This encodes CSAQSFSGLGSTIYF.

This clonotype came up a few times. The chain combines TRBV6-2 or TRBV6-3 with TRBJ2-1, with 9 bases fitting TRBD2. Germline V gene sequence: CDR1 MNHEY, CDR2 SVGEGT. CDR3 length: 18 residues. The junction had 17 bases not matched to a gene; V was cut back by 7 bases and J by 4 bases. This chain's CDR3 is CASTPTLVSGGAYNEQFF. CDR3 sequence (DNA): TGTGCCAGCACCCCAACCTTGGTTAGCGGGGGAGCTTACAATGAGCAGTTCTTC.

In its sample, this clonotype was seen a few times. The chain links TRBV4-3 to TRBJ2-1; the D gene is possibly TRBD1 (6 bases). The V end was cut by 1 base, the J end by 2 bases, with 9 bases between. The CDR3 is 15 residues long. Germline V gene lookup returns CDR1 LGHNA and CDR2 YSLEER. DNA for the CDR3: TGCGCCAGCAGCCAAGCCGACAGGACCTACAATGAGCAGTTCTTC. Protein sequence: CASSQADRTYNEQFF.

This clonotype was counted at least ten times. The chain carries TRBV28 and TRBJ2-1; 8 nucleotides align to TRBD1. Looked up from germline, CDR1 is MDHEN and CDR2 is SYDVKM. V shed 2 bases and J 8 bases; nucleotides not matched to a gene: 5. The CDR3 has 14 amino acids. The chain's CDR3 is CASSLPGGGDEQFF. As DNA, the CDR3 is TGTGCCAGCAGTTTACCAGGGGGCGGGGATGAGCAGTTCTTC.

The J gene is TRBJ2-7, the V gene TRBV4-2; a weak D match, TRBD1 (5 bases). V was cut by 1 base and J by 3 bases, with 13 bases left in between. The CDR3 covers 15 residues. Germline V gives CDR1 LGHNA, CDR2 YNFKEQ. The CDR3 is CASSQGARVIYEQYF. CDR3 sequence (DNA): TGTGCCAGCAGCCAAGGGGCCAGGGTAATCTACGAGCAGTACTTC.

This clonotype was found many times. The chain couples TRBV9 to TRBJ1-4, with D hard to call. The length of the CDR3 is 13 residues. Germline CDR1 is SGDLS and CDR2 is YYNGEE. Trimming took off 3 bases at V and 8 bases at J, with 11 bases between the two ends. CDR3 protein: CASSGDINEKLFF. The DNA for the CDR3 is TGTGCCAGCAGCGGTGACATAAACGAAAAACTGTTTTTT. Full variable domain (outside the CDR3, taken from reference TRBV9 and TRBJ1-4): DSGVTQTPKHLITATGQRVTLRCSPRSGDLSVYWYQQSLDQGLQFLIQYYNGEERAKGNILERFSAQQFPDLHSELNLSSLELGDSALYFCASSGDINEKLFFGSGTQLSVL.

There are many counts of this clonotype. The rearrangement joins TRBV7-2 to TRBJ2-7; 11 positions agree with TRBD1. Germline CDR1 SGHTA, CDR2 FQGNSA. J was trimmed by 2 bases and V by 5 bases; bases with no gene match: 8. The CDR3 is 16 residues long. The CDR3 nucleotides read TGTGCCAGCAGCCCCCGCCCGGGACAGGGGGCCTACGAGCAGTACTTC. Its protein is CASSPRPGQGAYEQYF.

As for this clonotype: A much larger clone sits a single nucleotide away, making a read error possible. The chain combines TRBV5-1 with TRBJ2-1, with 7 bases fitting TRBD1. CDR3 size: 15 residues. Germline V lookup: CDR1 SGHRS, CDR2 YFSETQ. Trimming took 0 bases from V and 12 from J; bases not matched to a gene: 12. The CDR3 spells CASSLEGDSRSVQFF. The CDR3 coding sequence is TGCGCCAGCAGCTTGGAAGGGGACAGTCGTAGTGTGCAGTTCTTC.

This chain uses TRBV7-9 with TRBJ1-1, with D perhaps matching TRBD1 (6 bases). Per the germline V gene, CDR1 is SEHNR and CDR2 is FQNEAQ (reference sequence). The CDR3 consists of 18 residues. V dropped 7 bases and J dropped 0 bases, with 24 bases sitting between them. In nucleotides, the CDR3 is TGTGCCAGCAAAGGCCGGGGGCAGTGGGGGTATATGAACACTGAAGCTTTCTTT. Residues: CASKGRGQWGYMNTEAFF.